This paragraph covers one T cell receptor (beta chain) sequence. Each CDR3 protein is one row after TCRdb ran MiXCR on the RT-PCR reads. The sample yields more than 550,000 distinct CDR3 sequences, 14% seen once. This CDR3 region has 17 residues. V lost 1 base, J lost 1 base, and 14 bases lay in between. CDR1 is SEHNR, CDR2 FQNEAQ, per germline (reference sequence). This sequence originates from a female donor in good health, serving as a healthy control. The V call is TRBV7-9, the J call TRBJ2-4; possibly TRBD2 for D (5 bases). Sequencing was performed on memory CD4+ T cells from blood. The CDR3 loop reads CASSLEGWESAKNIQYF. For the CDR3, the DNA is TGTGCCAGCAGCTTAGAGGGCTGGGAGTCTGCCAAAAACATTCAGTACTTC. The whole variable domain, filled in from reference TRBV7-9 and TRBJ2-4, reads DTGVSQNPRHKITKRGQNVTFRCDPISEHNRLYWYRQTLGQGPEFLTYFQNEAQLEKSRLLSDRFSAERPKGSFSTLEIQRTEQGDSAMYLCASSLEGWESAKNIQYFGAGTRLSVL.